This is a list of T cell receptor beta chains from one sample in a study of CD8 T cells in ankylosing spondylitis. TCRdb ran MiXCR on the 5' RACE reads and lists one entry per CDR3 protein. The top ten hold 4.3% of the sample, which has fewer than 200,000 distinct CDR3 sequences, 15% to 20% seen once. The sequenced sample consisted of blood, either unsorted or a sorted T cell fraction (not recorded which). The source is a male donor aged 10-35 years with ankylosing spondylitis or in good health (not recorded which). CDR3s include the opening cysteine and the closing phenylalanine or tryptophan. D genes are given only for firm matches. Rows give clone size only sometimes, using once, few, many, or a class for an expanded clone.

CDR3nt | CDR3aa | v_gene | d_gene | j_gene | abundance
TGTGCCACAGGGGGATTCAATGAGCAGTTCTTC | CATGGFNEQFF | TRBV27 | TRBD1 | TRBJ2-1 | many
TGTGCCACCCGGCTAGCGGGAGCGACCACAGATACGCAGTATTTT | CATRLAGATTDTQYF | TRBV10-3 | TRBD2 | TRBJ2-3 | many
TGCGCCAGCAGTGGAGTTGGCAATGAGCAGTTCTTC | CASSGVGNEQFF | TRBV5-1 | - | TRBJ2-1 | many
TGTGCCAGCAGCCGCGGGGGGGATAAATTAGAGACCCAGTACTTC | CASSRGGDKLETQYF | TRBV28 | TRBD2 | TRBJ2-5 | many
TGTGCCAGCAGCCCCGCAGTTTACAATGAGCAGTTCTTC | CASSPAVYNEQFF | TRBV6-2/TRBV6-3 | - | TRBJ2-1 | many
TGTGCCAGCAACTCGCTTTTTGAGCAGTTCTTC | CASNSLFEQFF | TRBV6-6 | - | TRBJ2-1 | many
TGTGCCAGCAGCTTAGTAGGACTAGCGGGAGATGACACCGGGGAGCTGTTTTTT | CASSLVGLAGDDTGELFF | TRBV11-3 | TRBD2 | TRBJ2-2 | -
TGTGCCAGCCAGATCAATGAGCAGTTCTTC | CASQINEQFF | TRBV2 | - | TRBJ2-1 | many
TGCGCCAGCAGCGTGGACAGGGACGTATGGAACACTGAAGCTTTCTTT | CASSVDRDVWNTEAFF | TRBV5-1 | TRBD1 | TRBJ1-1 | many
TGCGCCAGCAGCTTGGCCGCCTACACAGATACGCAGTATTTT | CASSLAAYTDTQYF | TRBV5-1 | - | TRBJ2-3 | many
TGCGCCAGCAGCCAAGATTTGGGTCTTTTAGGGGAAAAACTGTTTTTT | CASSQDLGLLGEKLFF | TRBV4-3 | - | TRBJ1-4 | few
TGTGCCAGTAGTACCACCCCTGGAGATGAGTTCTTC | CASSTTPGDEFF | TRBV19 | - | TRBJ2-1 | many
TGTGCCAGCAGCTCTGACTATGGCGGGGCCCCCGGGGAGCTGTTTTTT | CASSSDYGGAPGELFF | TRBV5-6 | - | TRBJ2-2 | many
TGCAGTGCTAGAGAAAGCGGCAGGACCTACGAGCAGTACTTC | CSARESGRTYEQYF | TRBV20-1 | - | TRBJ2-7 | many
TGTGCCAGCAGCTACGGGGAGGGACAGTCCTACGAGCAGTACTTC | CASSYGEGQSYEQYF | TRBV7-6 | - | TRBJ2-7 | -
TGTGCCAGCAGCATCGGGCCCAGAGCCAAAAACATTCAGTACTTC | CASSIGPRAKNIQYF | TRBV7-9 | - | TRBJ2-4 | many
TGTGCCACCAGCGCAGGCCCGAACACCGGGGAGCTGTTTTTT | CATSAGPNTGELFF | TRBV24-1 | - | TRBJ2-2 | many
TGCAGTGCTAGAGATCCGGGACAGGGGTATTCACCCCTCCACTTT | CSARDPGQGYSPLHF | TRBV20-1 | TRBD1 | TRBJ1-6 | many
TGTGCCAGCAGTTCGTCCGGGAAGGGCACAGATACGCAGTATTTT | CASSSSGKGTDTQYF | TRBV27 | - | TRBJ2-3 | many
TGCAGTGCTAACCTAGGGGGGGGTGAAGCTTTCTTT | CSANLGGGEAFF | TRBV20-1 | - | TRBJ1-1 | many
TGTGCCAGCAGTTATTCTAGACTAACGACCTACGAGCAGTACTTC | CASSYSRLTTYEQYF | TRBV6-2/TRBV6-3 | - | TRBJ2-7 | many
TGTGCCAGCAGCAAAGCTTTCGGCTGTGGCTACACCTTC | CASSKAFGCGYTF | TRBV21-1 | - | TRBJ1-2 | many
TGTGCCAGCGGCGGGTCGGAGGGCACCGGGGAGCTGTTTTTT | CASGGSEGTGELFF | TRBV21-1 | - | TRBJ2-2 | many
TGTGCCAGTAGTATGGATACAGGGATAGGAAACACCATATATTTT | CASSMDTGIGNTIYF | TRBV19 | - | TRBJ1-3 | few
TGCAGTGCTAGAGATCCAGGCAGGGGAAATTCACCCCTCCACTTT | CSARDPGRGNSPLHF | TRBV20-1 | - | TRBJ1-6 | many